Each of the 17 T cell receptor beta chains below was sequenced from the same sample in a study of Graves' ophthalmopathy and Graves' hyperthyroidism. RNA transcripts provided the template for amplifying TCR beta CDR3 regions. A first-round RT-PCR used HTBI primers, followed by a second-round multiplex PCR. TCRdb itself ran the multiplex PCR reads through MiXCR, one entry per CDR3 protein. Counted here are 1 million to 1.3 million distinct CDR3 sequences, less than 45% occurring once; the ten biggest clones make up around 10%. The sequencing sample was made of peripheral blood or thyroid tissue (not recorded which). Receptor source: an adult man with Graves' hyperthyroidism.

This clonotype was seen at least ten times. CDR3 region: CSASGSFSYEQYF. The CDR3 bases are TGCAGTGCTAGCGGGTCTTTCTCCTACGAGCAGTACTTC. V gene TRBV20-1 combines with J gene TRBJ2-7; D is uncertain. The CDR3 has 13 amino acids. Per germline, CDR1 DFQATT and CDR2 SNEGSKA (reference sequence). Trimming left V 3 bases short and J 0 bases short, with 9 bases between.

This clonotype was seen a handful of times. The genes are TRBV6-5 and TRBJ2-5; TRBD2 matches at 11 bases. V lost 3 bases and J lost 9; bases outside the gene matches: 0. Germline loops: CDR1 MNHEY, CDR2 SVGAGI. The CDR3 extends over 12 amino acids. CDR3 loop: CASSYSGRAQYF. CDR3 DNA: TGTGCCAGCAGTTATAGCGGGAGGGCCCAGTACTTC.

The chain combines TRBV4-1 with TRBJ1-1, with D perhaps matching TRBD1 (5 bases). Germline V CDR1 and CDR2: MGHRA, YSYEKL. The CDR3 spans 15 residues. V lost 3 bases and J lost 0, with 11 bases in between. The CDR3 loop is CASSHSTAMNTEAFF. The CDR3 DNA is TGCGCCAGCAGCCATTCGACAGCAATGAACACTGAAGCTTTCTTT.

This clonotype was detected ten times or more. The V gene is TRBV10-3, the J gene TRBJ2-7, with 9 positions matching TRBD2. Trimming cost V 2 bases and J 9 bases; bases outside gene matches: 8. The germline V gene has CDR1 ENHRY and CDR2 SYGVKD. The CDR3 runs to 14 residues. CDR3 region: CAISEDGTSFGQYF. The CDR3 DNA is TGTGCCATCAGTGAGGACGGGACTAGCTTTGGGCAGTACTTC.

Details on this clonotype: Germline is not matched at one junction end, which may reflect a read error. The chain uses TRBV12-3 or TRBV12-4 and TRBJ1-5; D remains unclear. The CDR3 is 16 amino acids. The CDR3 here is CASAPNYPGSNRPQHF. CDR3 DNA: TGTGCCAGCGCCCCCAACTATCCCGGGAGCAATCGGCCCCAGCATTTT.

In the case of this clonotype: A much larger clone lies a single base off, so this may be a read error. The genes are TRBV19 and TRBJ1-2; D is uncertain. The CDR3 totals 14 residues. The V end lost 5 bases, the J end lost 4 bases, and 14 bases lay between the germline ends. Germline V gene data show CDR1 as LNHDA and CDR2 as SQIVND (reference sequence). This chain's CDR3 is CASSYPGLIYGYTF. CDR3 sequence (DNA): TGTGCCAGTAGTTACCCTGGGCTCATCTATGGCTACACCTTC.

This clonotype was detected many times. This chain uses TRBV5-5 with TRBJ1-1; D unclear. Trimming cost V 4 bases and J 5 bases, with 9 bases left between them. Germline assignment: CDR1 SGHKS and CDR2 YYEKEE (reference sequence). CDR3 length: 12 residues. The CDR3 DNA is TGTGCCAGCAGCCCGGCCGGGACTGAAGCTTTCTTT. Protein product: CASSPAGTEAFF.

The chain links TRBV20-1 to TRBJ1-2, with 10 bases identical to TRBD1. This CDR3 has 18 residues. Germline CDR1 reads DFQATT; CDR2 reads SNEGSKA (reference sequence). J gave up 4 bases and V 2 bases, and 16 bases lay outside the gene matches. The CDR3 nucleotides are TGCAGTGCTAGAAAGTGGGGCAAATGGACAGGGGGAAGCTATGGCTACACCTTC. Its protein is CSARKWGKWTGGSYGYTF.

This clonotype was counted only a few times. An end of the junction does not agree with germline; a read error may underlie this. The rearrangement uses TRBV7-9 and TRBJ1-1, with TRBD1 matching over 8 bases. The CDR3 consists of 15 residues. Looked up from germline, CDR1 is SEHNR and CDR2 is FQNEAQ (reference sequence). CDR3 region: CASSFSWTGNTEALF. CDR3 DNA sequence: TGTGCCAGCAGCTTTTCCTGGACAGGGAACACTGAAGCTCTCTTT. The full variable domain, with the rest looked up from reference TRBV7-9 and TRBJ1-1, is DTGVSQNPRHKITKRGQNVTFRCDPISEHNRLYWYRQTLGQGPEFLTYFQNEAQLEKSRLLSDRFSAERPKGSFSTLEIQRTEQGDSAMYLCASSFSWTGNTEALFGQGTRLTVV.

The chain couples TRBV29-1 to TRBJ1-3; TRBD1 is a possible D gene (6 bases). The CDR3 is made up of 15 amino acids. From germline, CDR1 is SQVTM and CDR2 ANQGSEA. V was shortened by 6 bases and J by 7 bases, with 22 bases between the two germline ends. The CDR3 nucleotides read TGCAGCGTAAAGGGGGTACAGGGCTGGGTGAACACCATATATTTT. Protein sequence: CSVKGVQGWVNTIYF.

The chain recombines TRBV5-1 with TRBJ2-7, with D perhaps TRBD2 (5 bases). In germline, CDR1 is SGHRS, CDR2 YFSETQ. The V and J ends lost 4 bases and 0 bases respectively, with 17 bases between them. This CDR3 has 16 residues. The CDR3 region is CASSGAPAGVSYEQYF. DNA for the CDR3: TGCGCCAGCAGCGGTGCTCCCGCGGGCGTCTCCTACGAGCAGTACTTC.

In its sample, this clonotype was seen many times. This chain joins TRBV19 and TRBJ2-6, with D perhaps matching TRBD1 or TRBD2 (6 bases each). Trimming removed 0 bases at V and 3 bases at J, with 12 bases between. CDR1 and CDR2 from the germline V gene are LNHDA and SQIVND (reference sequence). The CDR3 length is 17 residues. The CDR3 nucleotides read TGTGCCAGTAGTATAGAGGTCGGGGGCTTTGGGGCCAACGTCCTGACTTTC. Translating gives CASSIEVGGFGANVLTF. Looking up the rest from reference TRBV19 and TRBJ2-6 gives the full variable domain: DGGITQSPKYLFRKEGQNVTLSCEQNLNHDAMYWYRQDPGQGLRLIYYSQIVNDFQKGDIAEGYSVSREKKESFPLTVTSAQKNPTAFYLCASSIEVGGFGANVLTFGAGSRLTVL.

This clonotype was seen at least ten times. CDR3 loop: CASSLVARQGLDGYTF. CDR3 sequence (DNA): TGTGCCAGCAGCTTAGTGGCGAGACAGGGGCTCGATGGCTACACCTTC. This rearrangement joins TRBV13 to TRBJ1-2; 8 nucleotides line up with TRBD1. CDR1 PRHDT and CDR2 FYEKMQ come from the germline V gene (reference sequence). V dropped 1 base and J dropped 6; count of bases not matched to a gene: 10. The CDR3 runs to 16 residues.

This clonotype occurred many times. The DNA of the CDR3 is TGTGCCAGCAGTGAAACAGGACAGGGCTATGGCTACACCTTC. Translated: CASSETGQGYGYTF. The chain links TRBV2 to TRBJ1-2; 8 nucleotides line up with TRBD1. V was pared by 2 bases and J by 4 bases, with 3 bases of the junction left unmatched. The CDR3 runs 14 residues. Germline CDR1 SNHLY, CDR2 FYNNEI.

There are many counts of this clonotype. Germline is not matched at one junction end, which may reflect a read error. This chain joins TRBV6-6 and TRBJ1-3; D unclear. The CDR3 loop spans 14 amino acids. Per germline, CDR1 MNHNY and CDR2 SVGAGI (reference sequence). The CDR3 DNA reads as TGTGCCAGCAGTTTAGGTTTGAGGGTTGGTGGCCTCGTTTTT. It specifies CASSLGLRVGGLVF.

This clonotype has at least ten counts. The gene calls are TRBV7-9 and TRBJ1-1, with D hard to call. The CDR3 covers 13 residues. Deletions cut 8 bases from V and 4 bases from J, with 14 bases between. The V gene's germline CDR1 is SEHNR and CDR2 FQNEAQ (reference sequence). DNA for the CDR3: TGTGCCAGCGGTGCGAATGGTGGCACTGAAGCTTTCTTT. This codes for CASGANGGTEAFF. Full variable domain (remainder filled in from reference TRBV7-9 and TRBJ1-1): DTGVSQNPRHKITKRGQNVTFRCDPISEHNRLYWYRQTLGQGPEFLTYFQNEAQLEKSRLLSDRFSAERPKGSFSTLEIQRTEQGDSAMYLCASGANGGTEAFFGQGTRLTVV.

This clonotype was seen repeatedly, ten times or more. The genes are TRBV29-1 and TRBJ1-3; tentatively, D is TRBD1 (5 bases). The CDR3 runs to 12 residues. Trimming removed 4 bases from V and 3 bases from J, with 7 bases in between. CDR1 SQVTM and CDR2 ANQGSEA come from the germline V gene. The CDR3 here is CSVVDNGNTIYF. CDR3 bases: TGCAGCGTTGTGGACAATGGAAACACCATATATTTT. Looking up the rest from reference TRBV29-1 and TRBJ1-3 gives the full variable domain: SAVISQKPSRDICQRGTSLTIQCQVDSQVTMMFWYRQQPGQSLTLIATANQGSEATYESGFVIDKFPISRPNLTFSTLTVSNMSPEDSSIYLCSVVDNGNTIYFGEGSWLTVV.